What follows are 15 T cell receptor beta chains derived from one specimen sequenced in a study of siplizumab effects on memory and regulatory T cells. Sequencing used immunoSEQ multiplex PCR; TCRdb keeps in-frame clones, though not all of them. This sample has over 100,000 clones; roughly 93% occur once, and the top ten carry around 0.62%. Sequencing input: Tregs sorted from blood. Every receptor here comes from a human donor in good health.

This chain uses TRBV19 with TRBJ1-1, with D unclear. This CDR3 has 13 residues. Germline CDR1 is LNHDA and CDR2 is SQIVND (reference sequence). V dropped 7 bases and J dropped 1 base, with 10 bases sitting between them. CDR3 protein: CASNFGRNTEAFF. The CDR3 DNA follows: TGTGCCAGTAACTTCGGCAGGAACACTGAAGCTTTCTTT.

The CDR3 nucleotides are TGTGCCAGCAGCTTGTGGCAGGGGAGTAACGAGCAGTACTTC. The encoded protein is CASSLWQGSNEQYF. This chain connects TRBV5-6 to TRBJ2-7; D perhaps matches TRBD1 (6 bases). Between the trimmed V and J ends, which lost 1 base and 5 bases, there was a span of 13 bases. CDR1 SGHDT and CDR2 YYEEEE come from the germline V gene. The CDR3 loop spans 14 amino acids.

DNA for the CDR3: TGTGCCAGCAGCAACCAGCGGGAGGGAATAGATACGCAGTATTTT. Translation: CASSNQREGIDTQYF. This sequence joins TRBV5-4 and TRBJ2-3; 10 nucleotides align to TRBD2. The CDR3 contains 15 residues. Losses at the gene ends were 4 bases for V and 5 bases for J; bases not matched to a gene: 7. Germline CDR1 and CDR2: SGHNT and YYREEE (reference sequence).

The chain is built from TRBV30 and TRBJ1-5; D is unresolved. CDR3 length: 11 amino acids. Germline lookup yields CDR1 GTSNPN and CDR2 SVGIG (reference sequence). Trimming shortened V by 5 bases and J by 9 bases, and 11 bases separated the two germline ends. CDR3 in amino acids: CAWGQNGPQHF. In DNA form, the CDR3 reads TGTGCCTGGGGGCAGAATGGGCCCCAGCATTTT. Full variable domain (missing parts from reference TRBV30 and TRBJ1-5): SQTIHQWPATLVQPVGSPLSLECTVEGTSNPNLYWYRQAAGRGLQLLFYSVGIGQISSEVPQNLSASRPQDRQFILSSKKLLLSDSGFYLCAWGQNGPQHFGDGTRLSIL.

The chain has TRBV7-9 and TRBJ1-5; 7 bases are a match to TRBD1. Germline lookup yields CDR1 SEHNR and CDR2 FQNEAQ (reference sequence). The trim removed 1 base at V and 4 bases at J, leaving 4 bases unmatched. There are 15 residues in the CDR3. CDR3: CASSLDPGGNQPQHF. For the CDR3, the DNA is TGTGCCAGCAGCTTAGATCCAGGGGGAAATCAGCCCCAGCATTTT. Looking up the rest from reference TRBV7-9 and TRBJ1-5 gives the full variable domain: DTGVSQNPRHKITKRGQNVTFRCDPISEHNRLYWYRQTLGQGPEFLTYFQNEAQLEKSRLLSDRFSAERPKGSFSTLEIQRTEQGDSAMYLCASSLDPGGNQPQHFGDGTRLSIL.

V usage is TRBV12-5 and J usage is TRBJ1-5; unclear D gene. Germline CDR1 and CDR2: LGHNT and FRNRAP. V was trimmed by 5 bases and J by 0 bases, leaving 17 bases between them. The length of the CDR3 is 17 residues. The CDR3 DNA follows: TGTGCTAGTGGTCCCGGAAAAGATCACTGTAGCAATCAGCCCCAGCATTTT. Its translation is CASGPGKDHCSNQPQHF.

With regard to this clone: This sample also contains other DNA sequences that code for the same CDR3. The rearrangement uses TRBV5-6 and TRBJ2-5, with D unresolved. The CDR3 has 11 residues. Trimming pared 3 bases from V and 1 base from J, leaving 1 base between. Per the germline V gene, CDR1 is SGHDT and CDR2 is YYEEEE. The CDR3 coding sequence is TGTGCCAGCAGCTCCCAAGAGACCCAGTACTTC. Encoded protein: CASSSQETQYF.

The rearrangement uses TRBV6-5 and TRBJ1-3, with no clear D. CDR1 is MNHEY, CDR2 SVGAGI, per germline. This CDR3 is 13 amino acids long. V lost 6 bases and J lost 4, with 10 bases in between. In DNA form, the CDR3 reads TGTGCCAGCAGCTATCTAACAGGAAACACCATATATTTT. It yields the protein CASSYLTGNTIYF.

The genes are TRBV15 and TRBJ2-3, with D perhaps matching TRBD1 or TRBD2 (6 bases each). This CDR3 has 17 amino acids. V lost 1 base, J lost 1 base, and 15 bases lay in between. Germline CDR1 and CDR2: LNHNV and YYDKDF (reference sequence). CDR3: CATSRVLTGAGTDTQYF. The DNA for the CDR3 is TGTGCCACCAGCAGAGTGCTAACGGGGGCTGGCACAGATACGCAGTATTTT.

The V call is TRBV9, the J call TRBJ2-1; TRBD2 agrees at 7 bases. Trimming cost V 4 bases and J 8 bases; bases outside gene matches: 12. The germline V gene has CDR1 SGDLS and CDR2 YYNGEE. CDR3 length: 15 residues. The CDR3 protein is CASSPRTSPFYEQFF. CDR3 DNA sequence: TGTGCCAGCAGCCCCCGGACTAGTCCTTTCTATGAGCAGTTCTTC.

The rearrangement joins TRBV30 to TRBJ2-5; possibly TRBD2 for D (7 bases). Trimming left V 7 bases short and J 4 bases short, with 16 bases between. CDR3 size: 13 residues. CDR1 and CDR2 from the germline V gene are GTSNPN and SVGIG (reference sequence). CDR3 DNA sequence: TGTGCCTCTCGGCTAGGGGGGGCAGAGACCCAGTACTTC. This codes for CASRLGGAETQYF.

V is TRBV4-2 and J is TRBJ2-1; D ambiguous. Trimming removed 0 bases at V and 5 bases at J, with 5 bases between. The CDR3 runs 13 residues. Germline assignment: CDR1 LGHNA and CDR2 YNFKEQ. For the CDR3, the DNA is TGTGCCAGCAGCCAAGATAGAGACAATGAGCAGTTCTTC. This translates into CASSQDRDNEQFF.

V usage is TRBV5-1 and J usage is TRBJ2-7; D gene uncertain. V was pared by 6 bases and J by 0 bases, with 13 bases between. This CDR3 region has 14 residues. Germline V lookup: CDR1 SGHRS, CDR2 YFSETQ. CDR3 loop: CASTDTSPSYEQYF. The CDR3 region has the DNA TGCGCCAGCACTGACACCTCTCCCTCCTACGAGCAGTACTTC.

CDR3 nucleotides: TGCGCCAGTCCCCCAGTTCCGGAATCCTACAATGAGCAGTTCTTC. This gives the protein CASPPVPESYNEQFF. The rearrangement links TRBV10-1 to TRBJ2-1; no reliable D call. The V and J ends lost 9 bases and 1 base respectively, with 16 bases between them. Germline loops: CDR1 WNHNN, CDR2 SYGVQD (reference sequence). The CDR3 extends over 15 amino acids.

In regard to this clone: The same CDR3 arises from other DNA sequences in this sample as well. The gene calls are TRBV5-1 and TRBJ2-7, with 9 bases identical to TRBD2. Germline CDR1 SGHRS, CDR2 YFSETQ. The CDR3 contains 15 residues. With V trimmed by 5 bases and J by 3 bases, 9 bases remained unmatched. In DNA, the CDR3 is TGCGCCAGCAGTTATTCGGCGGGAGGGGACTACGAGCAGTACTTC. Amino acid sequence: CASSYSAGGDYEQYF.